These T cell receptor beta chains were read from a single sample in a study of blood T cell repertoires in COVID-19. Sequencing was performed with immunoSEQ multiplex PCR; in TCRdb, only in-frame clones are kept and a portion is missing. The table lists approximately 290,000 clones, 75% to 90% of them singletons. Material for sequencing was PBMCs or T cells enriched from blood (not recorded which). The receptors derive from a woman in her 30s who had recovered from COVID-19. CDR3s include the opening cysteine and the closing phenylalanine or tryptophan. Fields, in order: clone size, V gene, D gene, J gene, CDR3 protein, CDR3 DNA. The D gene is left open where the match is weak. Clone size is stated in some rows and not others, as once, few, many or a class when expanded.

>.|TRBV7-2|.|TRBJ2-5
CASSLGERETQYF
TGTGCCAGCAGCTTAGGGGAGCGGGAGACCCAGTACTTC
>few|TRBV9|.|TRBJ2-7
CASSVAGSNYEQYF
TGTGCCAGCAGCGTAGCAGGCTCCAACTACGAGCAGTACTTC
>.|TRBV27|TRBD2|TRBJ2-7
CASSPGLAGGPWYEQYF
TGTGCCAGCAGTCCCGGACTAGCGGGAGGGCCCTGGTACGAGCAGTACTTC
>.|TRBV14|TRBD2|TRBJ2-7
CASSQIGPGLALYEQYF
TGTGCCAGCAGCCAAATTGGGCCGGGACTAGCGCTCTACGAGCAGTACTTC
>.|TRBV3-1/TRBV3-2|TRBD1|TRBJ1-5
CASSQGTVSNQPQHF
TGTGCCAGCAGCCAGGGGACAGTAAGCAATCAGCCCCAGCATTTT
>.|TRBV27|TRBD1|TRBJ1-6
CASSFWDRTNSPLHF
TGTGCCAGCAGTTTCTGGGACAGAACTAATTCACCCCTCCACTTT
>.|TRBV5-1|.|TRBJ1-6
CASSLESVYSPLHF
TGCGCCAGCAGCTTGGAGAGCGTATATTCACCCCTCCACTTT
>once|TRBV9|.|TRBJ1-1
CASSVATLIPRMNTEAFF
TGTGCCAGCAGCGTAGCTACGTTAATTCCTCGCATGAACACTGAAGCTTTCTTT
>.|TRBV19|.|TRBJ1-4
CASTTSGGEEKLFF
TGTGCCAGTACGACCTCGGGGGGCGAAGAAAAACTGTTTTTT
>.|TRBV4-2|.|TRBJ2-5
CASSQEAGGGQETQYF
TGTGCCAGCAGCCAAGAAGCAGGGGGAGGCCAAGAGACCCAGTACTTC
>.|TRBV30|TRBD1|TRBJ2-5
CASRGETQYF
TGTGCCTCCAGGGGGGAGACCCAGTACTTC
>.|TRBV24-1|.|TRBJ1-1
CATPFNPGPRSEAFF
TGTGCCACCCCCTTTAACCCGGGTCCCCGATCTGAAGCTTTCTTT
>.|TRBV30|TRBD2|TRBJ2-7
CAWTIKVVAGSEQYF
TGTGCCTGGACCATCAAGGTAGTAGCGGGCAGCGAGCAGTACTTC
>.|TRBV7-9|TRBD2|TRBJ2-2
CASSLRGTSGNTGELFF
TGTGCCAGCAGCCTTAGGGGGACTAGCGGGAACACCGGGGAGCTGTTTTTT
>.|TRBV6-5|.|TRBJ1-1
CASSYLRIAMNTEAFF
TGTGCCAGCAGTTACTTGCGGATAGCTATGAACACTGAAGCTTTCTTT
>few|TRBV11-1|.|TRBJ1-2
CASSLGAQANYGYTF
TGTGCCAGCAGCTTAGGGGCCCAAGCTAACTATGGCTACACCTTC
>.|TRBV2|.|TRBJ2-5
CASLADQETQYF
TGTGCCAGCTTGGCAGACCAAGAGACCCAGTACTTC
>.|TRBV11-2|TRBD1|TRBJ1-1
CASSPLQGKTEAFF
TGTGCCAGCAGCCCACTACAGGGGAAAACTGAAGCTTTCTTT
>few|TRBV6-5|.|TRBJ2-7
CASRTPGLTPYEQYF
TGTGCCAGCAGGACTCCGGGACTCACCCCCTACGAGCAGTACTTC
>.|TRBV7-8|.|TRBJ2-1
CASSPSRRPYYNEQFF
TGTGCCAGCAGCCCCTCGCGGAGACCTTACTACAATGAGCAGTTCTTC
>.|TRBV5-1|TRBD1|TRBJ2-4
CASATGVANIQYF
TGCGCCAGCGCGACAGGGGTCGCAAACATTCAGTACTTC
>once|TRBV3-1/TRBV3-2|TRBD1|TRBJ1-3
CASSPGQGNTIYF
TGTGCCAGCAGCCCGGGACAGGGAAACACCATATATTTT
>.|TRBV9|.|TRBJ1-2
CASSAGFNYGYTF
TGTGCCAGCAGCGCGGGTTTTAACTATGGCTACACCTTC
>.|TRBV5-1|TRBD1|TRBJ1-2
CASSLAPGQGKGNGYTF
TGCGCCAGCAGCTTGGCGCCGGGACAGGGTAAAGGGAATGGCTACACCTTC
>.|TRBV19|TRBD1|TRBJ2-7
CASSIDHAPGTGERYEQYF
TGTGCCAGTAGTATAGATCACGCTCCCGGGACAGGGGAAAGGTACGAGCAGTACTTC
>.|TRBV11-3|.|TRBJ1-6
CASSLTGLNSPLHF
TGTGCCAGCAGCTTGACAGGTTTGAATTCACCCCTCCACTTT
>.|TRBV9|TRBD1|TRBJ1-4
CASSVDRDSREKLFF
TGTGCCAGCAGCGTAGACCGGGACAGCCGGGAAAAACTGTTTTTT
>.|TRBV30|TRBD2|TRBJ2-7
CAWSVISGSYEQYF
TGTGCCTGGAGTGTAATTAGCGGGAGCTACGAGCAGTACTTC
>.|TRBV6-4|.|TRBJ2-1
CASSPNSYNEQFF
TGTGCCAGCAGTCCTAACTCCTACAATGAGCAGTTCTTC